These T cell receptor beta chains were read from a single sample in a study of cytomegalovirus exposure and HLA in healthy donors. TCRdb's copy holds only in-frame clones and misses some; the assay was immunoSEQ multiplex PCR. The sample lists some 220,000 clones, 75% to 95% seen once, with roughly 1% in the top ten. Sequencing was carried out using PBMCs. The origin of the receptors is a young woman in good health and CMV-seronegative. Both conserved end residues are part of each CDR3. D genes are given only for firm matches. Not all rows give a size; the values are once, few, many and, for expanded clones, a class.

CDR3 protein,CDR3 DNA,V gene,D gene,clone size,J gene
CASSFGRSSGRAFTGELFF,TGCGCCAGCAGCTTCGGAAGATCTAGCGGGAGGGCATTCACCGGGGAGCTGTTTTTT,TRBV5-1,TRBD2,.,TRBJ2-2
CASSLMTREQFF,TGCGCCAGCAGCTTAATGACTCGTGAGCAGTTCTTC,TRBV5-1,.,once,TRBJ2-1
CSVEEEAGVGETQYF,TGCAGCGTTGAAGAAGAAGCGGGAGTTGGCGAGACCCAGTACTTC,TRBV29-1,TRBD2,.,TRBJ2-5
CASNFRMGTGDPTEAFF,TGTGCCAGCAACTTCAGGATGGGGACAGGAGACCCCACTGAAGCTTTCTTT,TRBV7-9,TRBD1,.,TRBJ1-1
CASSAEQSGANVLTF,TGTGCCAGCAGTGCTGAGCAATCTGGGGCCAACGTCCTGACTTTC,TRBV2,.,.,TRBJ2-6
CASSTTSWAGELFF,TGTGCCAGCAGCACGACTAGTTGGGCCGGGGAGCTGTTTTTT,TRBV7-6,.,.,TRBJ2-2
CASSKGQGRDTIYF,TGTGCCAGCAGCAAGGGACAGGGTAGGGACACCATATATTTT,TRBV5-4,TRBD1,.,TRBJ1-3
CASSPLAGSTDTQYF,TGTGCCAGCAGCCCGCTAGCGGGGAGCACAGATACGCAGTATTTT,TRBV11-2,TRBD2,.,TRBJ2-3
CASTPPPAGFYGYTF,TGTGCCAGCACCCCCCCGCCAGCGGGCTTCTATGGCTACACCTTC,TRBV14,.,once,TRBJ1-2
CASSLQGTYSNQPQHF,TGCGCCAGCAGCCTACAGGGTACCTATAGCAATCAGCCCCAGCATTTT,TRBV4-1,.,.,TRBJ1-5
CASSDVRGITEAFF,TGTGCCAGCAGTGACGTCAGGGGGATCACTGAAGCTTTCTTT,TRBV6-1,TRBD1,.,TRBJ1-1
CASSPTGLQETQYF,TGTGCCAGCAGTCCGACAGGCCTCCAAGAGACCCAGTACTTC,TRBV9,.,.,TRBJ2-5
CATSRVETAYEQYF,TGTGCCACCAGCAGAGTCGAGACAGCCTACGAGCAGTACTTC,TRBV15,.,.,TRBJ2-7
CAISESGSSYNEQFF,TGTGCCATCAGTGAGAGCGGGAGCTCCTACAATGAGCAGTTCTTC,TRBV10-3,TRBD2,.,TRBJ2-1
CASRAGTPGNTIYF,TGTGCCAGCAGAGCCGGGACACCTGGAAACACCATATATTTT,TRBV9,.,.,TRBJ1-3
CASTVTVSTEAFF,TGTGCCAGCACTGTGACAGTATCTACTGAAGCTTTCTTT,TRBV28,.,.,TRBJ1-1
CASSHVQRGDNEQYF,TGTGCCAGCAGCCACGTCCAGAGAGGGGACAACGAGCAGTACTTC,TRBV6-5,.,.,TRBJ2-7
CASSPFTKQAHVADTQYF,TGTGCCAGCAGCCCGTTCACGAAGCAAGCGCATGTCGCAGATACGCAGTATTTT,TRBV7-7,.,.,TRBJ2-3
CSVVRGAKTEAFF,TGCAGCGTTGTCAGAGGAGCAAAAACTGAAGCTTTCTTT,TRBV29-1,.,.,TRBJ1-1
CASSVGLAGHTGELFF,TGTGCCAGCAGCGTCGGACTAGCGGGTCACACCGGGGAGCTGTTTTTT,TRBV9,TRBD2,.,TRBJ2-2
CASSPDRGSNYGYTF,TGTGCCAGCAGCCCGGACAGGGGATCGAACTATGGCTACACCTTC,TRBV7-8,TRBD1,.,TRBJ1-2
CASSFRTAGGELFF,TGTGCCAGCAGTTTCCGTACAGCGGGCGGGGAGCTGTTTTTT,TRBV27,.,.,TRBJ2-2
CASSPSSSGETQYF,TGTGCCAGCTCACCCAGCTCAAGCGGTGAGACCCAGTACTTC,TRBV18,.,.,TRBJ2-5
CASSFTGTEHGYTF,TGTGCCAGCAGCTTCACCGGGACAGAGCATGGCTACACCTTC,TRBV11-1,TRBD1,.,TRBJ1-2
CASSLEQGGYTF,TGTGCCAGCAGCTTGGAACAGGGTGGCTACACCTTC,TRBV7-2,.,.,TRBJ1-2
CASTSSGSTDTQYF,TGCGCCAGCACATCTAGCGGGAGCACAGATACGCAGTATTTT,TRBV5-1,TRBD2,.,TRBJ2-3
CSGWAPSGTGEQYF,TGCAGCGGCTGGGCGCCTAGCGGGACGGGTGAGCAGTACTTC,TRBV29-1,TRBD2,.,TRBJ2-7
CASSSRVTSNQPQHF,TGTGCCAGCAGTAGCAGGGTCACGAGCAATCAGCCCCAGCATTTT,TRBV27,.,.,TRBJ1-5
CASSQPQTGTVTYEQYF,TGTGCCAGCAGCCAGCCTCAGACCGGGACAGTGACCTACGAGCAGTACTTC,TRBV11-2,TRBD1,.,TRBJ2-7
CASSTQGHGYTF,TGTGCCAGCAGCACACAGGGGCATGGCTACACCTTC,TRBV7-9,TRBD1,.,TRBJ1-2
CAWSVPGTYEQYF,TGTGCCTGGAGTGTACCAGGCACCTACGAGCAGTACTTC,TRBV30,.,once,TRBJ2-7
CASSAGTGFGIGELFF,TGTGCCAGCAGTGCTGGGACAGGGTTTGGGATCGGGGAGCTGTTTTTT,TRBV2,TRBD1,.,TRBJ2-2
CASSSKTVEGYTF,TGTGCCAGCAGCTCAAAGACAGTTGAAGGCTACACCTTC,TRBV7-9,.,.,TRBJ1-2
CASSESRRQVGEAFF,TGCGCCAGCAGTGAGTCACGGAGGCAGGTTGGTGAAGCTTTCTTT,TRBV10-2,.,.,TRBJ1-1
CASSPQPPGVGGYTF,TGTGCCAGCAGTCCCCAACCCCCCGGGGTCGGAGGCTACACCTTC,TRBV27,.,.,TRBJ1-2
CASSVRGGYSNQPQHF,TGTGCCAGCAGTGTCCGGGGTGGCTACAGCAATCAGCCCCAGCATTTT,TRBV6-1,.,.,TRBJ1-5
CASSSRLAGGEQYF,TGTGCCAGCAGCTCCAGACTAGCGGGAGGCGAGCAGTACTTC,TRBV7-2,TRBD2,.,TRBJ2-7
CASSSKGSGANVLTF,TGTGCCAGCAGCTCGAAGGGGTCTGGGGCCAACGTCCTGACTTTC,TRBV11-3,.,.,TRBJ2-6
CASSLIREPGEQYF,TGTGCCAGCAGCTTAATACGGGAGCCAGGCGAGCAGTACTTC,TRBV11-3,.,once,TRBJ2-7
CASSMLSMDISGNTIYF,TGTGCCAGCAGTATGCTCTCTATGGACATTTCTGGAAACACCATATATTTT,TRBV28,.,.,TRBJ1-3
CAGKPDRWDEKLFF,TGTGCCGGGAAGCCGGACAGGTGGGATGAAAAACTGTTTTTT,TRBV2,TRBD1,.,TRBJ1-4
CASSQLAGAYEQYF,TGTGCCAGCAGCCAGTTAGCGGGAGCCTACGAGCAGTACTTC,TRBV4-2,TRBD2,.,TRBJ2-7